This TCR beta chain derives from a study of T-cell memory formation after mild COVID-19 (dated by TCRdb to about 2021). Notes on the research overall: TCR sequence clusters from the two donors were found to be largely donor specific. The cohort was made up of two young adult volunteers, one female and one male, who were previously healthy. In a couple of donors, T-cell clones that expanded and contracted after mild COVID-19 were tracked by sequencing TCRalpha and TCRbeta repertoires over time.

Clipping removes 3 bases from V and 2 bases from J, with 16 as the unmatched junction base count. The germline V gene provides CDR1 LGHNA and CDR2 YNFKEQ. CDR3 length: 20 amino acids, cysteine to phenylalanine. Just CDR3 DNA is preserved here, 60 bases in frame from base 1. Study-level results and caveats: Only a couple of mild cases were covered by the study, and larger cohorts that include severe cases with pre-infection samples were considered necessary. The second-wave clones that peaked on day 37 were not confirmed to be SARS-CoV-2 specific. Contracting CD4+ clones were found mainly in CM and EM memory subsets, while CD8+ clones were enriched in EMRA. Clones that contracted from day 15 to 85 showed balanced CD4/CD8 phenotypes, whereas a second wave of clones that expanded from day 15 to 37 leaned towards CD4+. Some responding clones were found in pre-infection memory, which suggests that pre-existing cross-reactive memory T cells took part in the SARS-CoV-2 response.

The instrument given in TCRdb is Illumina NovaSeq 6000. TCRalpha and TCRbeta cDNA libraries were constructed by 5'RACE with constant-segment primers, with sample barcodes and unique molecular identifiers being introduced. RNA was extracted from every sample with Trizol reagent. Amplification of the libraries took two PCR steps, and the second step added a second sample barcode plus Illumina TruSeq adapters. The libraries were sequenced on an Illumina NovaSeq using 2 x 150 bp paired-end reads. For the original study's pipeline: Demultiplexing of reads and collapsing into UMI-guided consensus sequences were performed with migec v1.2.7. With mixcr v2.1.11, UMI consensuses were aligned to TRA and TRB V and J templates and assembled into clonotypes. Clonotypes were classified as expanded or contracted when called significant by both edgeR and NoisET, with noise models trained on biological replicates. For edgeR calls, a false discovery rate-adjusted p below 0.01 and a log2 fold-change threshold of 1 were applied. As an exploratory analysis of dynamics, PCA with hierarchical clustering was applied to max-normalized trajectories of the 1000 most abundant clonotypes. The CD4 or CD8 phenotype of responding clones was assigned using the separately sequenced CD4+ and CD8+ repertoires. The raw public data were reprocessed by TCRdb itself: fastp quality trimming at Q25, MiXCR clonotype calling, in-frame beta chains only. Every entry covers one CDR3 protein and lists the most common genes and DNA from its rows. The V and J calls were determined by TCRdb, not by the authors. The sample profile shows some 270,000 distinct CDR3 sequences; less than 20% of them were found once. Under 2.5% of the sample lies in the top ten.

A note on this clonotype: What this receptor recognizes is not known. Base-call qualities are not available, and no considerably larger clone is one nucleotide away.

Ficoll-Paque density gradient centrifugation was the method used to isolate PBMCs. This TCR came from an adult woman who had mild COVID-19 (a few samples of this study predate the infection). The sample titles of this study are shuffled in the database, so cell type and time point are left out; the donor was told from shared clones. The sequenced sample consisted of PBMCs or a T cell subset sorted from them (not recorded which). The rearranged segments are TRBV4-2 and TRBJ2-7, and TRBD2 matches 13 of the central bases. The nucleotide sequence reads as follows: TGTGCCAGCAGCCAGCTGAGGACTAGCGGGGGACTTCCAAAGGCCTACGAGCAGTACTTC. This gives the protein CASSQLRTSGGLPKAYEQYF.